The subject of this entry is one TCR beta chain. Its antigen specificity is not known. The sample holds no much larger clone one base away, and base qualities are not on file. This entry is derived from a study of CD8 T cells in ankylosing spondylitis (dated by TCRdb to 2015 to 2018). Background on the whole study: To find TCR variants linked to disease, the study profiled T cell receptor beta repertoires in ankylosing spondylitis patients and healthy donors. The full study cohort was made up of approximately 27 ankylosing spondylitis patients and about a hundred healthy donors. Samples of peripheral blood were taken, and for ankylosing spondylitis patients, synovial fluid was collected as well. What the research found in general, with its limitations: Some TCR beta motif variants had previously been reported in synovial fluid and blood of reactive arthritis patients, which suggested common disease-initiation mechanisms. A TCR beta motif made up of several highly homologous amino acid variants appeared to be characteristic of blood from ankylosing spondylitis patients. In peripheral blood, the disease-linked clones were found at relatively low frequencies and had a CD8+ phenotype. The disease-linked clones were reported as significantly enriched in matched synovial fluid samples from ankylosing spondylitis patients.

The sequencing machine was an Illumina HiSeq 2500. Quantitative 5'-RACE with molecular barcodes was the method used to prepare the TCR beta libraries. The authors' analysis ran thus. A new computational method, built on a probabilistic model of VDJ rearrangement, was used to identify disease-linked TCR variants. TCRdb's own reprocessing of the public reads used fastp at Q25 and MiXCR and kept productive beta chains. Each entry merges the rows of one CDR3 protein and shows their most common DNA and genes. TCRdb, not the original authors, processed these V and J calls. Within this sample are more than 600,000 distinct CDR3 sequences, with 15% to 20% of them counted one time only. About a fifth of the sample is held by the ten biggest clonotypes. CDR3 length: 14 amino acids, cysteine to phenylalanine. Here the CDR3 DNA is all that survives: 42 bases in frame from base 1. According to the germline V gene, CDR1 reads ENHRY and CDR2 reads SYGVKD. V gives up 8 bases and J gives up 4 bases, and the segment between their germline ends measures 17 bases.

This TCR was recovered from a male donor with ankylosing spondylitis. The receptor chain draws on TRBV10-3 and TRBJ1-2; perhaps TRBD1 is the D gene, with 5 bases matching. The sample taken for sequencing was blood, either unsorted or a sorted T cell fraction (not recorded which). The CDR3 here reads CAIHNPDSSYGYTF. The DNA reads TGTGCCATCCACAACCCCGACAGTAGCTATGGCTACACCTTC.